The TCR beta chain under discussion was sequenced for a study of blood T cell repertoires in COVID-19. Background on the study: The United States, Italy and Spain were the sources of the acute and convalescent COVID-19 samples.

V lost 0 bases to trimming and J lost 3 bases, with 14 bases between them. The germline V gene encodes CDR1 LNHDA and CDR2 SQIVND (reference sequence). The CDR3 runs to 16 residues. Produced via immunoSEQ multiplex PCR; TCRdb's table is partial and in-frame only. In the table there are over 450,000 clones, approximately 91% of which are singletons. The clonotype originates from a woman aged 45-65 years with COVID-19, enrolled during active disease. Sequenced material: peripheral blood. This chain connects TRBV19 to TRBJ1-1; no definite D call. In nucleotides, the CDR3 is TGTGCCAGTAGTATAGAAGTGGAGGGCCAAGACACTGAAGCTTTCTTT. It yields the protein CASSIEVEGQDTEAFF.